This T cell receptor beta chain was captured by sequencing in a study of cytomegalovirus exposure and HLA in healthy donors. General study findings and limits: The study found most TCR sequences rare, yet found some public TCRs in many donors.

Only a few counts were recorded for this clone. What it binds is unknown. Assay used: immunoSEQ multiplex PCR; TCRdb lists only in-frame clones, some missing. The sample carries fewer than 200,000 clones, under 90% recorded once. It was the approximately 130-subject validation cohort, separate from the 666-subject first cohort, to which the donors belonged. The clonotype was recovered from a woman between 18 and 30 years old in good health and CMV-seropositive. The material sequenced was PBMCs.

This CDR3 is CASSFQGISGNTIYF. DNA of the CDR3: TGTGCCAGCAGCTTCCAGGGGATCTCTGGAAACACCATATATTTT. This chain links TRBV7-2 with TRBJ1-3, with D tentatively TRBD1 (6 bases). The V gene's germline CDR1 is SGHTA and CDR2 FQGNSA. Trimming left V 3 bases short and J 0 bases short, with 9 bases between. The CDR3 runs to 15 residues.